This T cell receptor beta chain was found in a study of T cell responses to AZD1222 COVID-19 vaccine. Notes on the study in general: A mostly white British donor set with more females was recruited, and clonal diversity was possibly underestimated.

Sequencing used immunoSEQ multiplex PCR; TCRdb keeps in-frame clones, though not all of them. The table lists some 74,000 clones, 70% to 90% of them singletons. It was second doses at about 4 or about 12 weeks that were pooled. CDR1 and CDR2 (germline): LGHNA, YSLEER. This CDR3 comprises 17 residues. V was pared by 0 bases and J by 0 bases, with 14 bases between. As to this clone: The antigen is not known.

The V gene is TRBV4-3, the J gene TRBJ2-5, with unresolved D. The clonotype was recovered from an adult who received the AZD1222 COVID-19 vaccine. Sequencing was performed on peripheral blood, taken 28 days after the second AZD1222 dose. The CDR3 nucleotides read TGCGCCAGCAGCCAAGAATGGGCCGGCAGGAACCAAGAGACCCAGTACTTC. This translates into CASSQEWAGRNQETQYF.